This TCR beta chain derives from a study of blood T cell repertoires in COVID-19 (TCRdb year 2020). Regarding the complete study: The collaborator samples originated in the United States, Italy and Spain and spanned the acute and convalescent phases of COVID-19. The prospective study material was composed of cDNA or gDNA derived from T cells, B-cell-depleted T cells, or PBMCs. Samples came from the ongoing ImmuneRACE study (first 160 participants) plus 1,254 subjects from 6 global collaborators. Where available, HLA class I and class II types were obtained from metadata supplied by the sample provider rather than from assay-based typing. Nearly every sample came with metadata listing a de-identified subject ID, COVID-19 status, age in years and sex. The dataset comprised deeply sampled blood TCRbeta repertoires from subjects exposed to, actively infected with, or recovered from COVID-19. The repertoires were released in a freely available public database intended as a resource for research on the immune response to SARS-CoV-2.

TCRbeta CDR3 regions were amplified from genomic DNA using the immunoSEQ Assay, a bias-controlled multiplex PCR. The source study handled its data this way. The number of nucleated cells in each sample was estimated by amplification of reference gene primers within the assay. Sequence reads were collapsed and filtered to measure the absolute abundance of every unique TCRbeta CDR3 rearrangement. For each sample, productive Simpson clonality was calculated by taking the square root of Simpson's diversity index across productive rearrangements. TCRdb's version of the immuneACCESS table is confined to in-frame rearrangements and falls short of the full clone set. An unresolved V gene accounts for under half of the shortfall where checked; the remainder is of unknown origin. From that table come the V and J calls and clone size; the DNA was used to work out D and trimming. For this sample there are 200,000 to 250,000 clones; 82% appear just once. About 3.4% of the sample is taken by the ten largest.

General findings and caveats noted by the study authors: The quantity of clinical and demographic metadata differed by source and by participant and was supplied without curation.

Enrolling through a virtual design, the prospective study's participants ranged in age from roughly 18 to 90 years and lived across 24 United States geographic areas. In the prospective study, cohorts were assigned on the basis of participant-reported clinical history obtained from a screening survey and a study questionnaire. Recovered participants in ImmuneRACE Cohort 3 were defined by two consecutive negative NP/OP PCR tests, clearance by a healthcare professional, or resolution of symptoms. In the prospective study, whole blood, serum and a nasopharyngeal or oropharyngeal swab were collected from each participant by mobile phlebotomists. Participants in the prospective study had the option to provide additional blood draws and questionnaires over an approximately 2-month period. Before DNA extraction, blood samples from the prospective study were shipped at room temperature or frozen. Trimming removed 4 bases from V and 0 bases from J, leaving 13 bases between the germline ends. The CDR3 holds 16 amino acids from the cysteine to the phenylalanine. Only the CDR3 DNA stays, 48 bases, in frame from base 1. The germline V gene (reference sequence) sets CDR1 to SGHNT and CDR2 to YYREEE.

As concerns this clone: The clone's antigen remains unknown. Within one base of it there is no much larger clone, and no base qualities were kept.

The sequence came from a woman in her sixties or seventies who had recovered from COVID-19. The chain links TRBV5-4 with TRBJ2-2, with a weak D call of TRBD2 (6 bases match). The sample consisted of PBMCs or T cells enriched from blood (not recorded which). In nucleotides, the sequence is TGTGCCAGCAGCCTGTCGGGACTCCCGAACACCGGGGAGCTGTTTTTT. Its product reads: CASSLSGLPNTGELFF.